Following are 29 T cell receptor beta chains from one sample sequenced in a study of cytomegalovirus exposure and HLA in healthy donors. 13 Jbeta primers and 60 Vbeta primers were used for the PCR. The repertoire was sequenced with immunoSEQ multiplex PCR; TCRdb's copy has only in-frame clones and lacks some. The profile shows 170,000 or so clones, 80% of them singletons. What was sequenced was PBMCs. These receptors were taken from a man aged 30 to 39 in good health and CMV-seropositive.

This rearrangement joins TRBV7-6 to TRBJ2-7; D is unresolved. Trimming stripped 5 bases from V and 6 bases from J, with 14 bases between. Germline V CDR1 and CDR2: SGHVS, FNYEAQ. The CDR3 has 13 residues. The CDR3 protein is CASSVSWSGEQYF. Written as DNA, the CDR3 is TGTGCCAGCAGCGTTAGTTGGAGTGGCGAGCAGTACTTC. Filled out from reference TRBV7-6 and TRBJ2-7, the complete variable domain reads GAGVSQSPRYKVTKRGQDVALRCDPISGHVSLYWYRQALGQGPEFLTYFNYEAQQDKSGLPNDRFSAERPEGSISTLTIQRTEQRDSAMYRCASSVSWSGEQYFGPGTRLTVT.

The rearrangement links TRBV6-4 to TRBJ2-3; 9 nucleotides agree with TRBD1. Germline CDR1 and CDR2: MRHNA and SNTAGT. The CDR3 runs to 15 residues. With V trimmed by 3 bases and J by 1 base, 2 bases remained unmatched. CDR3 sequence reads: CASSERTGGTDTQYF. CDR3 DNA sequence: TGTGCCAGCAGTGAAAGGACAGGGGGCACAGATACGCAGTATTTT.

The chain combines TRBV19 with TRBJ1-1; D possibly corresponds to TRBD1 (5 bases). V lost 6 bases and J 0 bases, leaving 17 bases between the germline ends. CDR3 length: 16 residues. CDR1 is LNHDA, CDR2 SQIVND, per germline (reference sequence). The DNA for the CDR3 is TGTGCCAGTAGCTCCGGGGGTGGTATAGTGAACACTGAAGCTTTCTTT. Residues: CASSSGGGIVNTEAFF.

A single count supports this clone. The chain uses TRBV7-6 and TRBJ2-5; no clear D gene. This CDR3 has 16 residues. Germline CDR1 is SGHVS and CDR2 is FNYEAQ. Trimming shortened V by 1 base and J by 4 bases, and 16 bases separated the two germline ends. The CDR3: CASSLGPSDSGETQYF. The CDR3 DNA reads TGTGCCAGCAGCTTAGGCCCTAGTGATTCGGGAGAGACCCAGTACTTC.

V gene TRBV28 combines with J gene TRBJ1-5; D gene ambiguous. The germline gives CDR1 MDHEN, CDR2 SYDVKM. Trimming took off 5 bases at V and 2 bases at J, with 13 bases between the two ends. CDR3 length equals 15 residues. As DNA, the CDR3 is TGTGCCAGCAGTCCCACGGGAAGGGGCAATCAGCCCCAGCATTTT. It encodes CASSPTGRGNQPQHF.

The chain combines TRBV10-1 with TRBJ2-5, with a possible D match to TRBD2 (6 bases). The ends were cut back, 4 bases at V and 4 bases at J, with 19 bases in the middle. This CDR3 has 16 amino acids. Looked up from germline, CDR1 is WNHNN and CDR2 is SYGVQD (reference sequence). CDR3 sequence (DNA): TGCGCCAGCAGTGCTGGGCTCGCGGGGACGGGAGAGACCCAGTACTTC. Amino acids: CASSAGLAGTGETQYF.

V usage is TRBV11-2 and J usage is TRBJ2-7; 7 nucleotides align to TRBD2. Germline-derived CDR1 and CDR2 are SGHAT and FQNNGV. Trimming at V came to 2 bases and at J to 6 bases, leaving 7 bases not matched to a gene. The CDR3 is 14 amino acids. CDR3: CASSLLRLASEQYF. The CDR3 region has the DNA TGTGCCAGCAGCTTACTCCGACTAGCTTCCGAGCAGTACTTC.

The rearrangement uses TRBV5-8 and TRBJ1-1, with 7 bases fitting TRBD1. The CDR3 extends over 14 amino acids. The V gene's germline CDR1 is SGHTS and CDR2 YDEGEE. The V and J ends lost 4 bases and 7 bases, in that order; junction bases with no gene match: 10. CDR3: CASSVTWTGHEAFF. The CDR3 DNA follows: TGTGCCAGCAGCGTGACTTGGACAGGCCATGAAGCTTTCTTT.

This chain connects TRBV10-2 to TRBJ1-1; no definite D call. CDR3 length: 16 amino acids. Trimming removed 2 bases at V and 0 bases at J, with 13 bases between. The V gene's germline CDR1 is WSHSY and CDR2 SAAADI. CDR3 region: CASSEIGGIMNTEAFF. CDR3 coding DNA: TGCGCCAGCAGTGAGATCGGAGGGATTATGAACACTGAAGCTTTCTTT.

The J gene is TRBJ2-1, the V gene TRBV28, with 7 positions matching TRBD1. The CDR3 is made up of 15 amino acids. The germline CDR1 and CDR2 sequences are MDHEN and SYDVKM. With 6 bases clipped from V and 0 bases from J, the junction kept 5 bases outside the gene matches. CDR3 nucleotides: TGTGCCAGCAGCCTACCAGGGGGCTCCTACAATGAGCAGTTCTTC. It codes for CASSLPGGSYNEQFF. The full variable domain, rest sourced from reference TRBV28 and TRBJ2-1, is DVKVTQSSRYLVKRTGEKVFLECVQDMDHENMFWYRQDPGLGLRLIYFSYDVKMKEKGDIPEGYSVSREKKERFSLILESASTNQTSMYLCASSLPGGSYNEQFFGPGTRLTVL.

CDR3 sequence: CASSQVRASGGESYEQYF. As DNA, the CDR3 is TGCGCCAGCAGCCAAGTAAGAGCTAGCGGGGGGGAATCCTACGAGCAGTACTTC. V is TRBV4-1 and J is TRBJ2-7; 12 bases are a match to TRBD2. Per the germline V gene, CDR1 is MGHRA and CDR2 is YSYEKL. After removal of 1 base from V and 1 base from J, the junction contained 8 bases not matched to a gene. The CDR3 has 18 residues.

The V gene is TRBV19, the J gene TRBJ2-1; TRBD1 is a possible D gene (7 bases). The germline gives CDR1 LNHDA, CDR2 SQIVND (reference sequence). The CDR3 runs to 15 residues. The ends were cut back, 5 bases at V and 8 bases at J, with 19 bases in the middle. Here the CDR3 reads CASSPRRGRLDEQFF. CDR3 DNA: TGTGCCAGTAGTCCGAGGAGGGGGCGCTTGGATGAGCAGTTCTTC.

The chain couples TRBV27 to TRBJ2-7; TRBD1 matches at 7 bases. Germline loops: CDR1 MNHEY, CDR2 SMNVEV (reference sequence). V dropped 3 bases and J dropped 3; count of bases not matched to a gene: 2. CDR3 length: 13 amino acids. The CDR3 reads CASSLGQLYEQYF. CDR3 bases: TGTGCCAGCAGTTTGGGACAGCTCTACGAGCAGTACTTC.

This clone came up once. This chain connects TRBV6-6 to TRBJ2-7; TRBD2 agrees at 8 bases. The CDR3 extends over 15 amino acids. Germline CDR1 reads MNHNY; CDR2 reads SVGAGI (reference sequence). V was clipped by 2 bases and J by 0 bases; unmatched bases: 3. The CDR3 DNA follows: TGTGCCAGCAGTTACCGGGGGGGCCGCTCCTACGAGCAGTACTTC. Its translation: CASSYRGGRSYEQYF.

The V gene is TRBV21-1, the J gene TRBJ1-5; the DNA was not used to check the table's D call, TRBD1. TRBV21-1 is a known pseudogene. The CDR3 extends over 15 amino acids. The CDR3 loop is CASFPWTGRNQPQHF. The DNA of the CDR3 is TGTGCCAGTTTCCCTTGGACAGGGAGAAATCAGCCCCAGCATTTT.

The chain links TRBV7-2 to TRBJ1-1, with 10 bases identical to TRBD1. The CDR3 is 15 amino acids. Trimming at V came to 1 base and at J to 5 bases, leaving 4 bases not matched to a gene. Germline V CDR1 and CDR2: SGHTA, FQGNSA. Written as DNA, the CDR3 is TGTGCCAGCAGCTTAGGACAGGGGGCTAGGACTGAAGCTTTCTTT. Residues: CASSLGQGARTEAFF. Full variable domain (missing parts from reference TRBV7-2 and TRBJ1-1): GAGVSQSPSNKVTEKGKDVELRCDPISGHTALYWYRQSLGQGLEFLIYFQGNSAPDKSGLPSDRFSAERTGGSVSTLTIQRTQQEDSAVYLCASSLGQGARTEAFFGQGTRLTVV.

The genes are TRBV6-1 and TRBJ1-2, with D unclear. V shed 0 bases and J shed 2 bases, with 7 bases lying between them. This CDR3 has 14 residues. From germline, CDR1 is MNHNS and CDR2 SASEGT. The CDR3 region has the DNA TGTGCCAGCAGTGAAGCCCACGGGAACTATGGCTACACCTTC. This encodes CASSEAHGNYGYTF.

The chain couples TRBV7-8 to TRBJ2-3, with D maybe TRBD2 (7 bases). This CDR3 comprises 15 residues. Germline-derived CDR1 and CDR2 are SGHVS and FQNEAQ. Deletions cut 5 bases from V and 2 bases from J, with 14 bases between. CDR3 amino acids: CASSPHGGHTDTQYF. The CDR3 region has the DNA TGTGCCAGCAGCCCCCACGGGGGGCACACAGATACGCAGTATTTT.

This chain connects TRBV7-9 to TRBJ1-5; D remains unclear. Germline V lookup: CDR1 SEHNR, CDR2 FQNEAQ (reference sequence). V was trimmed by 5 bases and J by 1 base, leaving 18 bases between them. The CDR3 covers 17 residues. CDR3 protein: CASSPLAGKESNQPQHF. CDR3 DNA sequence: TGTGCCAGCAGCCCCCTCGCTGGCAAGGAGAGCAATCAGCCCCAGCATTTT.

The chain couples TRBV27 to TRBJ2-7; TRBD1 matches at 9 bases. CDR1 is MNHEY, CDR2 SMNVEV, per germline (reference sequence). J gave up 1 base and V 2 bases, and 3 bases lay outside the gene matches. The CDR3 loop spans 15 amino acids. CDR3 in DNA: TGTGCCAGCAGTTTACAAGGGACAGGGTCCTACGAGCAGTACTTC. Protein: CASSLQGTGSYEQYF.

This sequence joins TRBV19 and TRBJ1-6, with 9 bases matching TRBD1. With 5 bases clipped from V and 8 bases from J, the junction kept 10 bases outside the gene matches. Germline V gives CDR1 LNHDA, CDR2 SQIVND (reference sequence). The CDR3 runs 16 residues. The CDR3 reads CASSSPGQGGYSPLHF. The DNA of the CDR3 is TGTGCCAGTAGTTCCCCGGGACAGGGAGGATATTCACCCCTCCACTTT.

This chain uses TRBV7-3 with TRBJ2-5, with TRBD2 matching 10 bases. This CDR3 is 16 amino acids long. The ends lost 5 bases at V and 5 bases at J; junction bases unmatched: 11. Germline V gives CDR1 SGHTA, CDR2 FQGTGA. The CDR3 reads CASSPGLAAPWETQYF. The CDR3 DNA reads TGTGCCAGCAGCCCCGGACTAGCGGCGCCCTGGGAGACCCAGTACTTC.

The gene calls are TRBV19 and TRBJ2-2; D gene ambiguous. The CDR3 length is 11 residues. Germline V CDR1 and CDR2: LNHDA, SQIVND (reference sequence). The V gene lost 8 bases and the J gene lost 3 bases, with 4 bases spanning the gap. CDR3 sequence (DNA): TGTGCCAGTGGCTACACCGGGGAGCTGTTTTTT. This encodes CASGYTGELFF.

This chain links TRBV4-2 with TRBJ2-7; maybe TRBD1 (5 bases). CDR1 is LGHNA and CDR2 is YNFKEQ in the germline V gene. Trimming took off 0 bases at V and 2 bases at J, with 11 bases between the two ends. There are 15 residues in the CDR3. The CDR3 DNA is TGTGCCAGCAGCCAAGATAGCAGGGATCCCTACGAGCAGTACTTC. It codes for CASSQDSRDPYEQYF.

There are a few counts of this clone. The genes are TRBV7-2 and TRBJ2-1; TRBD2 is a possible D gene (5 bases). Germline V lookup: CDR1 SGHTA, CDR2 FQGNSA. The ends were cut back, 0 bases at V and 9 bases at J, with 15 bases in the middle. This CDR3 has 15 residues. DNA of the CDR3: TGTGCCAGCAGCTTAGCCTCCGGAGGACCCGGTGAGCAGTTCTTC. Translation: CASSLASGGPGEQFF. Using reference TRBV7-2 and TRBJ2-1 for the parts outside the CDR3, the full variable domain is GAGVSQSPSNKVTEKGKDVELRCDPISGHTALYWYRQSLGQGLEFLIYFQGNSAPDKSGLPSDRFSAERTGGSVSTLTIQRTQQEDSAVYLCASSLASGGPGEQFFGPGTRLTVL.

The chain recombines TRBV11-3 with TRBJ2-1, with 11 bases lining up with TRBD2. V lost 5 bases, J lost 4 bases, and 4 bases stayed unmatched. Germline V gives CDR1 SGHNT, CDR2 YENEEA. CDR3 length: 15 residues. Here the CDR3 DNA reads TGTGCCAGCAGCACCGGGACTAGCGGTTACAATGAGCAGTTCTTC. Its protein product is CASSTGTSGYNEQFF.

V gene TRBV29-1 combines with J gene TRBJ2-1, with TRBD1 identical over 7 bases. CDR3 length equals 13 residues. V lost 8 bases, J lost 9 bases, and 13 bases stayed unmatched. Germline V gene sequence: CDR1 SQVTM, CDR2 ANQGSEA. CDR3 nucleotides: TGCAGCCTTGGACAGGCCCGGGCCAGTGAGCAGTTCTTC. This translates into CSLGQARASEQFF.

The chain is built from TRBV18 and TRBJ1-2, with TRBD1 as a possible D gene (6 bases). This CDR3 contains 13 residues. Looked up from germline, CDR1 is KGHSH and CDR2 is LQKENI. Trimming shortened V by 0 bases and J by 10 bases, and 12 bases separated the two germline ends. This CDR3 reads CASSPPAGQNYTF. CDR3 nucleotide sequence: TGTGCCAGCTCACCACCGGCTGGACAGAACTACACCTTC. The variable domain in full, completed from reference TRBV18 and TRBJ1-2, reads NAGVMQNPRHLVRRRGQEARLRCSPMKGHSHVYWYRQLPEEGLKFMVYLQKENIIDESGMPKERFSAEFPKEGPSILRIQQVVRGDSAAYFCASSPPAGQNYTFGSGTRLTVV.

In nucleotides, the CDR3 is TGTGCCAGCAGCTTAGTGGCTAGCGGGGGGGTGGACATTCAGTACTTC. This gives the protein CASSLVASGGVDIQYF. The rearrangement uses TRBV7-2 and TRBJ2-4, with 12 bases identical to TRBD2. Germline V lookup: CDR1 SGHTA, CDR2 FQGNSA. V lost 1 base, J lost 8 bases, and 6 bases stayed unmatched. The CDR3 runs 16 residues.